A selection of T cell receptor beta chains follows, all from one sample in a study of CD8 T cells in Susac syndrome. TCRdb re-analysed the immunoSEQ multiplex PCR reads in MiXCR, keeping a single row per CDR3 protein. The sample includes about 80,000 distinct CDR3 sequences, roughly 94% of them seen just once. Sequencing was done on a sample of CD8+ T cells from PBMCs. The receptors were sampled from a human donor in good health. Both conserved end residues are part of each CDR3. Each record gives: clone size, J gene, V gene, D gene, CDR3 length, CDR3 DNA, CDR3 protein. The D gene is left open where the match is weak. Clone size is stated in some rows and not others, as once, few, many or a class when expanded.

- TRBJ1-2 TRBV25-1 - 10 TGTGCCAGCTACCGGGACGGCTACACCTTC CASYRDGYTF
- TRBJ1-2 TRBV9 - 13 TGTGCCAGCAGCGTAGCAGGGGTAGGTGGCTACACCTTC CASSVAGVGGYTF
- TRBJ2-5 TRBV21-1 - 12 TGTGCTGCCAGGGACAGCCAAGAGACCCAGTACTTC CAARDSQETQYF
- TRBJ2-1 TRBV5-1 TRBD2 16 TGCGCCAGCAGCTTCTTGTCTAGCGGGAGGCAAGGTGAGCAGTTCTTC CASSFLSSGRQGEQFF
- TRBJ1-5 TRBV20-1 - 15 TGCAGTGCTAGAGATAGGATGAGTAGCAATCAGCCCCAGCATTTT CSARDRMSSNQPQHF
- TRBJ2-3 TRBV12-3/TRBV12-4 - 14 TGTGCCAGCAGCAGGAAGTCTAGCACAGATACGCAGTATTTT CASSRKSSTDTQYF
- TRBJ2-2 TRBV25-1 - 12 TGTGCCAGCATGGGGGCCACCGGGGAGCTGTTTTTT CASMGATGELFF
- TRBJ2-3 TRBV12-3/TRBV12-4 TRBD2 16 TGTGCCAGCAGCCTAGCGGGGCCCAGGGCGGCAGATACGCAGTATTTT CASSLAGPRAADTQYF
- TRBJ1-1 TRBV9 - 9 TGTGCCAGCAGCTCCACTGCGGTCTTT CASSSTAVF
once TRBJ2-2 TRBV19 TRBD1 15 TGTGCCAGCGGCTCAGGGACAGGGGTCGCCGGGGAGCTGTTTTTT CASGSGTGVAGELFF